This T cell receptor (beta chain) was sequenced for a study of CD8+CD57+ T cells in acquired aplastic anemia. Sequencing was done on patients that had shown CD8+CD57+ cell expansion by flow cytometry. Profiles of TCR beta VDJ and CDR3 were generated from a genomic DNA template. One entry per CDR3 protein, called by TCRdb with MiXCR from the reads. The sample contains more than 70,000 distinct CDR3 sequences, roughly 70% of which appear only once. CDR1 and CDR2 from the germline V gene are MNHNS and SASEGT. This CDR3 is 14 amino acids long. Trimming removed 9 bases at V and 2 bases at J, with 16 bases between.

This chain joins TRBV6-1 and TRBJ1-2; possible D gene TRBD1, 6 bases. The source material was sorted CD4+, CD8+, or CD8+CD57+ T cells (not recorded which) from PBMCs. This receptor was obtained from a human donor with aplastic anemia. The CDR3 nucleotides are TGTGCCAGTAGGACAGCACCGAACAACTATGGCTACACCTTC. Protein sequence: CASRTAPNNYGYTF.